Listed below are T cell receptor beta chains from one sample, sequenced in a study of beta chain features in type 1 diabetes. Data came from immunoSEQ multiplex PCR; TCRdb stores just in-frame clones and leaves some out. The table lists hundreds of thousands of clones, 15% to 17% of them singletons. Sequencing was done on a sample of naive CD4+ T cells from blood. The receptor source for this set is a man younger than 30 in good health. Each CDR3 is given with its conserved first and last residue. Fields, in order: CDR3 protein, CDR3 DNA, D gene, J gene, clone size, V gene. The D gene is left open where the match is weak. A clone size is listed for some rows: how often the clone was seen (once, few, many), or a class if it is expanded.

CASSLVGLGSYEQYF	TGTGCCAGCAGTTTGGTGGGACTAGGATCCTACGAGCAGTACTTC	TRBD2	TRBJ2-7	NA	TRBV27
CSVRAGVNTEAFF	TGCAGCGTTCGGGCAGGAGTGAACACTGAAGCTTTCTTT	NA	TRBJ1-1	few	TRBV29-1
CASSTSERSFAYEQYF	TGTGCCAGTAGTACCTCCGAACGCTCTTTTGCCTACGAGCAGTACTTC	NA	TRBJ2-7	few	TRBV19
CASSLSLGGSGDNEQFF	TGTGCCAGCAGCTTGTCCCTCGGGGGTAGCGGGGACAATGAGCAGTTCTTC	TRBD2	TRBJ2-1	NA	TRBV7-9
CASSQVLTVRGLGAFF	TGTGCCAGCAGCCAAGTGTTGACTGTCAGGGGGCTTGGAGCTTTCTTT	TRBD1	TRBJ1-1	few	TRBV14
CASSLDAGTGRGYTF	TGTGCCAGCAGCTTAGACGCCGGGACAGGGAGGGGCTACACCTTC	TRBD1	TRBJ1-2	NA	TRBV7-9
CASSILGRVMELFF	TGTGCCAGTAGTATCTTGGGACGAGTCATGGAGCTGTTTTTT	NA	TRBJ2-2	many	TRBV19
CASSLQSIYGYTF	TGTGCCAGCAGCTTGCAGAGCATCTATGGCTACACCTTC	NA	TRBJ1-2	NA	TRBV7-2
CASSQDLRGPAPLHF	TGCGCCAGCAGCCAAGATCTACGGGGACCGGCCCCCCTCCACTTT	NA	TRBJ1-6	few	TRBV4-3
CASSIPTALSGNTIYF	TGTGCCAGCAGCATTCCTACAGCCCTCTCTGGAAACACCATATATTTT	NA	TRBJ1-3	few	TRBV7-3
CASSRPTGIQETQYF	TGTGCCAGCAGCCGCCCGACAGGGATACAAGAGACCCAGTACTTC	TRBD1	TRBJ2-5	NA	TRBV28
CASSGPDGPRWSYEQYF	TGTGCCAGCAGCGGACCGGACGGTCCACGGTGGTCCTACGAGCAGTACTTC	NA	TRBJ2-7	many	TRBV28
CASSFRQGKTYEQYF	TGTGCCAGCAGCTTCAGACAGGGAAAAACCTACGAGCAGTACTTC	TRBD1	TRBJ2-7	few	TRBV5-4
CASSQAGQMNQPQHF	TGCGCCAGCAGCCAAGCGGGACAGATGAATCAGCCCCAGCATTTT	TRBD1	TRBJ1-5	NA	TRBV4-3
CASSLAGGPPETQYF	TGTGCCAGCAGCTTAGCGGGGGGGCCCCCAGAGACCCAGTACTTC	TRBD2	TRBJ2-5	NA	TRBV11-2
CAISASGTGYNEQFF	TGTGCCATCAGTGCATCTGGGACAGGCTACAATGAGCAGTTCTTC	TRBD1	TRBJ2-1	few	TRBV10-3
CASSKASLIHSMGHYGYTF	TGTGCCAGCAGCAAAGCTTCCCTCATACACTCCATGGGCCACTATGGCTACACCTTC	NA	TRBJ1-2	NA	TRBV21-1
CASSLSVGGLSSYNEQFF	TGTGCCAGCAGCCTAAGCGTCGGGGGACTAAGCTCCTACAATGAGCAGTTCTTC	TRBD2	TRBJ2-1	NA	TRBV7-9
CSVQTGVDYGYTF	TGCAGCGTCCAGACAGGGGTAGACTATGGCTACACCTTC	TRBD1	TRBJ1-2	NA	TRBV29-1
CASRPAGGTDTQYF	TGTGCCAGCAGACCTGCGGGGGGAACAGATACGCAGTATTTT	TRBD2	TRBJ2-3	NA	TRBV6-5
CAISDPGTLLAGNTDTQYF	TGTGCCATCAGTGACCCCGGGACCCTACTAGCGGGTAACACAGATACGCAGTATTTT	TRBD2	TRBJ2-3	NA	TRBV10-3
CASSYTDRGLETQYF	TGTGCCAGCAGTTACACGGACAGGGGGCTTGAGACCCAGTACTTC	TRBD1	TRBJ2-5	few	TRBV6-6
CSVLTRTNEKLFF	TGCAGCGTTCTTACTCGGACTAATGAAAAACTGTTTTTT	NA	TRBJ1-4	NA	TRBV29-1
CASNGQYSNQPQHF	TGTGCCAGCAACGGCCAATATAGCAATCAGCCCCAGCATTTT	NA	TRBJ1-5	few	TRBV28